These T cell receptor beta chains were read from a single sample in a study of T-cell reconstitution after alpha-beta-depleted transplantation in children. TCRdb fed the PCR reads into MiXCR, producing one record per CDR3 protein. The sample includes approximately 80,000 distinct CDR3 sequences, approximately 14% of them seen just once. The sequenced sample was PBMCs, mostly from graft donor cells, obtained 180 days after TCRalphabeta/CD19-depleted stem cell transplant. The source of these receptors is a male patient aged 2 to 9 who had a stem cell transplant for acute lymphoblastic leukemia, so the T cells may come from the graft donor. Each CDR3 is given with its conserved first and last residue. D genes are given only for firm matches. Clone size is not always given. Where it is, it says once, few, many or a class for expanded clones.

len	v_gene	j_gene	abundance	d_gene	CDR3aa	CDR3nt
15	TRBV7-2	TRBJ1-5	many	TRBD1	CASSLRQGGNQPQHF	TGTGCCAGCAGCCTCCGGCAGGGGGGGAATCAGCCCCAGCATTTT
13	TRBV20-1	TRBJ1-2	few	.	CSARVLGQPGYTF	TGCAGTGCTAGAGTTCTCGGACAGCCGGGCTACACCTTC
15	TRBV11-2	TRBJ2-3	.	.	CASSLTGRDTDTQYF	TGTGCCAGCAGCCTGACAGGGCGGGACACAGATACGCAGTATTTT
14	TRBV7-2	TRBJ2-4	few	TRBD1	CASSLVGTENIQYF	TGTGCCAGCAGCTTAGTAGGGACAGAAAACATTCAGTACTTC
14	TRBV7-2	TRBJ2-7	.	TRBD1	CASSPGQLSYEQYF	TGTGCCAGCAGTCCGGGACAGCTTTCCTACGAGCAGTACTTC
14	TRBV28	TRBJ2-5	.	.	CASSNSGVRETQYF	TGTGCCAGCAGTAACTCAGGGGTACGAGAGACCCAGTACTTC
16	TRBV6-2/TRBV6-3	TRBJ1-5	.	TRBD1	CASRPDRGRGNQPQHF	TGTGCCAGCAGGCCTGACAGGGGGCGAGGCAATCAGCCCCAGCATTTT
14	TRBV12-3/TRBV12-4	TRBJ1-2	.	.	CASSPPIWNYGYTF	TGTGCCAGCAGTCCCCCCATCTGGAACTATGGCTACACCTTC
16	TRBV28	TRBJ2-7	.	TRBD2	CASSPAMGLAHYEQYF	TGTGCCAGCAGCCCGGCGATGGGACTAGCCCACTACGAGCAGTACTTC
15	TRBV7-2	TRBJ2-1	.	TRBD2	CASRSTSGNHNEQFF	TGTGCCAGCAGATCTACTAGCGGGAATCACAATGAGCAGTTCTTC
15	TRBV7-2	TRBJ2-5	few	.	CASSLGDRMRETQYF	TGTGCCAGCAGCTTAGGAGACAGGATGAGGGAGACCCAGTACTTC
15	TRBV7-2	TRBJ1-3	.	.	CASSSHFSSGNTIYF	TGTGCCAGCAGCTCGCATTTTAGCTCTGGAAACACCATATATTTT
12	TRBV29-1	TRBJ1-2	many	.	CSVERQVLGYTF	TGCAGCGTTGAGCGACAGGTTTTGGGCTACACCTTC
12	TRBV20-1	TRBJ1-4	few	TRBD1	CSAKAGQRRTTF	TGCAGTGCTAAAGCGGGACAGAGAAGGACAACTTTT
11	TRBV25-1	TRBJ2-2	.	.	CASSEFAELFF	TGTGCCAGCAGTGAATTTGCGGAGCTGTTTTTT
15	TRBV28	TRBJ2-3	few	TRBD1	CASSPDRVGADTQYF	TGTGCCAGCAGTCCGGACAGGGTCGGGGCAGATACGCAGTATTTT
13	TRBV12-3/TRBV12-4	TRBJ1-1	.	.	CASSFPLRGEAFF	TGTGCCAGCAGCTTTCCCCTTCGGGGTGAAGCTTTCTTT
12	TRBV20-1	TRBJ2-5	many	TRBD2	CSAPGLRGAQYF	TGCAGTGCGCCCGGACTCCGGGGGGCCCAGTACTTC
13	TRBV29-1	TRBJ2-5	many	TRBD2	CSAPRAGEETQYF	TGCAGCGCCCCTCGGGCGGGGGAAGAGACCCAGTACTTC
12	TRBV20-1	TRBJ1-2	.	TRBD1	CSATGGAYGYTF	TGCAGTGCAACAGGGGGCGCGTATGGCTACACCTTC
16	TRBV27	TRBJ2-7	few	.	CASSQRRGTAAYEQYF	TGTGCCAGCAGTCAACGGCGCGGGACAGCCGCCTACGAGCAGTACTTC
14	TRBV7-9	TRBJ2-7	medium-sized	.	CASSFLSRDWEQYF	TGTGCCAGCAGCTTCCTGTCCCGGGACTGGGAGCAGTACTTC
16	TRBV20-1	TRBJ2-3	few	TRBD2	CSARVAGGGHTDTQYF	TGCAGTGCTAGGGTAGCGGGAGGGGGACACACAGATACGCAGTATTTT
14	TRBV4-3	TRBJ1-2	.	.	CASSPGGFSYGYTF	TGCGCCAGCAGCCCCGGGGGTTTTAGCTATGGCTACACCTTC
14	TRBV7-9	TRBJ2-1	.	.	CASSPGPARNEQFF	TGTGCCAGCAGCCCGGGACCAGCCCGCAATGAGCAGTTCTTC
17	TRBV7-9	TRBJ2-1	.	.	CASSPSTGWGPYNEQFF	TGTGCCAGCAGCCCGTCGACCGGTTGGGGCCCCTACAATGAGCAGTTCTTC
15	TRBV12-3/TRBV12-4	TRBJ2-3	many	.	CASKISGASTDTQYF	TGTGCCAGCAAGATATCAGGGGCCTCCACAGATACGCAGTATTTT
18	TRBV5-1	TRBJ2-7	few	.	CASSFGHGSGGFSYEQYF	TGCGCCAGCAGCTTCGGACACGGCAGTGGGGGATTCTCCTACGAGCAGTACTTC
18	TRBV11-2	TRBJ2-6	.	.	CASSLGGIKSSGANVLTF	TGTGCCAGCAGCTTAGGAGGTATCAAAAGCTCTGGGGCCAACGTCCTGACTTTC
11	TRBV7-2	TRBJ2-3	few	.	CASRTAYTQYF	TGTGCCAGCAGGACCGCCTATACGCAGTATTTT
14	TRBV10-3	TRBJ2-3	few	TRBD2	CAISGVAGPDTQYF	TGTGCCATCAGTGGGGTAGCGGGCCCAGATACGCAGTATTTT
16	TRBV4-3	TRBJ1-1	few	.	CASSQDSNVRGAEAFF	TGCGCCAGCAGCCAAGATTCGAACGTACGTGGCGCTGAAGCTTTCTTT
14	TRBV29-1	TRBJ1-1	.	TRBD1	CSGQSGTGETEAFF	TGCAGCGGACAATCCGGGACAGGGGAAACTGAAGCTTTCTTT
14	TRBV5-6	TRBJ1-6	.	.	CASSFVAGFSPLHF	TGTGCCAGCAGCTTTGTTGCAGGGTTCTCACCCCTCCACTTT
15	TRBV7-3	TRBJ2-7	.	TRBD2	CASSLGAGGAYEQYF	TGTGCCAGCAGCTTAGGAGCGGGAGGGGCCTACGAGCAGTACTTC
16	TRBV5-1	TRBJ1-3	.	.	CASSLGPTGFGNTIYF	TGCGCCAGCAGCTTGGGCCCTACAGGGTTCGGAAACACCATATATTTT
15	TRBV5-1	TRBJ2-1	many	TRBD1	CASGVDRHRIIEQFF	TGCGCCAGCGGAGTGGACAGGCATAGAATCATTGAGCAGTTCTTC
14	TRBV28	TRBJ1-2	few	TRBD1	CASSFLTGTYGYTF	TGTGCCAGCAGTTTTCTGACAGGGACCTATGGCTACACCTTC
16	TRBV24-1	TRBJ2-6	.	.	CATSDIQGSGANVLTF	TGTGCCACCAGTGATATACAGGGTTCTGGGGCCAACGTCCTGACTTTC
12	TRBV20-1	TRBJ1-2	.	.	CSAPPSNYGYTF	TGCAGTGCCCCCCCAAGCAACTATGGCTACACCTTC
15	TRBV18	TRBJ1-1	.	.	CASSPRGASFTEAFF	TGTGCCAGCTCACCACGGGGGGCGAGTTTCACTGAAGCTTTCTTT
15	TRBV7-2	TRBJ2-7	.	.	CASSLAHGGLYEQYF	TGTGCCAGCAGCCTGGCCCACGGGGGCCTCTACGAGCAGTACTTC
13	TRBV20-1	TRBJ2-5	few	.	CSAHRALQETQYF	TGCAGTGCGCACAGGGCTCTCCAAGAGACCCAGTACTTC
14	TRBV27	TRBJ2-1	.	TRBD1	CASSKDRGYNEQFF	TGTGCCAGCAGTAAGGACAGGGGATACAATGAGCAGTTCTTC